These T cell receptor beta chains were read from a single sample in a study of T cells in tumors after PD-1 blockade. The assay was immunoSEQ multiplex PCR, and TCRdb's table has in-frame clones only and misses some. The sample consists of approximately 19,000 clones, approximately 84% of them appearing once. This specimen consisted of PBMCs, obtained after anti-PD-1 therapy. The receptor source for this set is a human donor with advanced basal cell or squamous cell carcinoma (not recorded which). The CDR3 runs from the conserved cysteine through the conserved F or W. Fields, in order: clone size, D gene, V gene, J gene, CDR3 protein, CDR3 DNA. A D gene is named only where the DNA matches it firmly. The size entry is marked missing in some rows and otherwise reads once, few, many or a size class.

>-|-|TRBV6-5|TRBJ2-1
CASSYMSSYNEQFF
TGTGCCAGCAGTTATATGAGCTCCTACAATGAGCAGTTCTTC
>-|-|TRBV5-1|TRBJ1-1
CASSFSWRAEAFF
TGCGCCAGCAGCTTCTCATGGAGGGCTGAAGCTTTCTTT
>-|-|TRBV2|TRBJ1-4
CASTPLGLREKLFF
TGTGCCAGCACTCCTCTAGGGCTTAGGGAAAAACTGTTTTTT
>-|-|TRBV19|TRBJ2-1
CASRPQGRYNEQFF
TGTGCCAGTAGACCTCAGGGCCGTTACAATGAGCAGTTCTTC
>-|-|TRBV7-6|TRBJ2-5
CASSLAEGSKETQYF
TGTGCCAGCAGCTTAGCAGAGGGGAGCAAAGAGACCCAGTACTTC
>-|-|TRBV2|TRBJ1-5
CASSNSQPQHF
TGTGCCAGCAGTAACAGTCAGCCCCAGCATTTT
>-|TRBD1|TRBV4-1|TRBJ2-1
CASSVEQGQSYNEQFF
TGCGCCAGCAGCGTAGAACAGGGACAGTCCTACAATGAGCAGTTCTTC
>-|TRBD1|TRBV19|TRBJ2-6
CASSFLSGGGGANVLTF
TGTGCCAGTAGTTTCCTATCAGGGGGCGGTGGGGCCAACGTCCTGACTTTC
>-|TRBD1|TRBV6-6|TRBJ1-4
CASSYGTESEKLFF
TGTGCCAGCAGTTACGGGACAGAAAGCGAAAAACTGTTTTTT
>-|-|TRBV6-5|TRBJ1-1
CASSVLWNTEAFF
TGTGCCAGCAGCGTATTATGGAACACTGAAGCTTTCTTT
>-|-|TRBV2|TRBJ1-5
CASSDSPTRLGNQPQHF
TGTGCCAGCAGTGATTCGCCTACCCGTCTGGGCAATCAGCCCCAGCATTTT
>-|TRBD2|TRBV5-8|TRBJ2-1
CASTKLAVSYNEQFF
TGTGCCAGCACTAAACTAGCGGTCTCCTACAATGAGCAGTTCTTC
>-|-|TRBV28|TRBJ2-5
CASSSWETQYF
TGTGCCAGCAGTTCTTGGGAGACCCAGTACTTC
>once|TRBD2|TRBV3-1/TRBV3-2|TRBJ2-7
CASSQNSGGAYEQYF
TGTGCCAGCAGCCAGAATAGCGGGGGAGCCTACGAGCAGTACTTC
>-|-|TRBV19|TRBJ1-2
CASSISGIDYGYTF
TGTGCCAGTAGTATTTCCGGGATCGACTATGGCTACACCTTC
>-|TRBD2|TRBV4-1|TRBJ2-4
CASSPFVGTSLQNIQYF
TGCGCCAGCAGCCCTTTTGTGGGGACTAGCCTCCAAAACATTCAGTACTTC
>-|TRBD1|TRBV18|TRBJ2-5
CASSLTGQGAETQYF
TGTGCCAGCTCTCTCACGGGACAGGGGGCGGAGACCCAGTACTTC
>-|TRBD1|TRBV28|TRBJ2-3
CASSPPGDRWADTQYF
TGTGCCAGCAGTCCGCCGGGGGACAGGTGGGCAGATACGCAGTATTTT
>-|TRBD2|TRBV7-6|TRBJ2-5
CASSPLSGGAKETQYF
TGTGCCAGCAGCCCCCTCAGCGGGGGGGCCAAAGAGACCCAGTACTTC
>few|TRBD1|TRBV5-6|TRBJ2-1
CASSPSDREEQFF
TGTGCCAGCAGCCCCTCCGACAGGGAAGAGCAGTTCTTC
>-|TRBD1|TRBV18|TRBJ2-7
CASSPARDRVSYEQYF
TGTGCCAGCTCACCTGCCAGGGACAGGGTATCCTACGAGCAGTACTTC
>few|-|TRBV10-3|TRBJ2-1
CAIRIQGSYNEQFF
TGTGCCATCAGAATACAGGGCTCCTACAATGAGCAGTTCTTC
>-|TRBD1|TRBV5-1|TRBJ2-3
CASSTQGQARTDTQYF
TGCGCCAGCAGCACGCAAGGACAGGCTCGCACAGATACGCAGTATTTT
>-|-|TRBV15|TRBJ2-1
CATSRDLGLRNEQFF
TGTGCCACCAGCAGAGATTTGGGGCTGAGGAATGAGCAGTTCTTC
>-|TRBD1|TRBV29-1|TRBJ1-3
CSVERDRGTSGNTIYF
TGCAGCGTTGAAAGGGACAGGGGGACCTCTGGAAACACCATATATTTT
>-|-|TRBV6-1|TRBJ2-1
CASSDRDFPYNEQFF
TGTGCCAGCAGTGACAGGGACTTCCCCTACAATGAGCAGTTCTTC
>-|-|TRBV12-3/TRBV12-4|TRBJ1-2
CASSLGASYGYTF
TGTGCCAGCAGTTTAGGTGCCAGCTATGGCTACACCTTC
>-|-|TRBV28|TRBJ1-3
CASSLWSDSGNTIYF
TGTGCCAGCAGTTTATGGTCTGACTCTGGAAACACCATATATTTT
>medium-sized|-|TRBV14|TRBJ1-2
CASSLGHRWGYTF
TGTGCCAGCAGCCTCGGACACCGGTGGGGCTACACCTTC
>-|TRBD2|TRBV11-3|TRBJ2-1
CASSPRSGLAGGRTYNEQFF
TGTGCCAGCAGCCCGCGAAGTGGACTAGCGGGAGGCCGAACCTACAATGAGCAGTTCTTC
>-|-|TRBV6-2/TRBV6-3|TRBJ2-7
CASSYSVPAEGVEQYF
TGTGCCAGCAGTTACTCGGTTCCAGCGGAGGGGGTCGAGCAGTACTTC
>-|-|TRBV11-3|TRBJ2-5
CASSSWGVETQYF
TGTGCCAGCAGCTCCTGGGGTGTCGAGACCCAGTACTTC
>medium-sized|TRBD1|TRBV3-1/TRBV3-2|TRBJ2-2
CASSHQPGGTGTGELFF
TGTGCCAGCAGCCATCAGCCAGGGGGTACGGGTACCGGGGAGCTGTTTTTT
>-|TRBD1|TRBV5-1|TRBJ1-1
CASSPDRSNTEAFF
TGCGCCAGCAGCCCGGACAGGAGCAACACTGAAGCTTTCTTT
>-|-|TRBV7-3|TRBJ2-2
CASSLTRGPAGELFF
TGTGCCAGCAGCTTAACGAGGGGCCCCGCCGGGGAGCTGTTTTTT
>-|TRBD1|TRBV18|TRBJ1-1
CASSPGQGAEAFF
TGTGCCAGCTCACCGGGACAGGGGGCTGAAGCTTTCTTT
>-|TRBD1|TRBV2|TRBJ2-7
CASSGAGTGSHEQYF
TGTGCCAGCAGTGGGGCCGGGACAGGGAGCCACGAGCAGTACTTC
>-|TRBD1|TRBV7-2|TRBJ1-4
CASSGQGALEKLFF
TGTGCCAGCAGCGGACAGGGGGCGCTTGAAAAACTGTTTTTT
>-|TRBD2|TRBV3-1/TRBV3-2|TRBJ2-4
CASSQDLAGGPAKNIQYF
TGTGCCAGCAGCCAAGATCTAGCGGGGGGCCCAGCCAAAAACATTCAGTACTTC
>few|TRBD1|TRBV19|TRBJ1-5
CASSIQDRGGNQPQHF
TGTGCCAGTAGTATCCAAGACAGGGGCGGCAATCAGCCCCAGCATTTT
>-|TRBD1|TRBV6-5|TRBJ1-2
CASRDRGNYGYTF
TGTGCCAGCAGGGACAGGGGTAACTATGGCTACACCTTC
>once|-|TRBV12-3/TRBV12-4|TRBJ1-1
CASSLAGHVEAFF
TGTGCCAGCAGTTTAGCCGGGCACGTCGAAGCTTTCTTT